The 11 T cell receptor beta chains below come from one sample, sequenced in a study of blood T cell repertoires in COVID-19. Sequencing used immunoSEQ multiplex PCR; TCRdb keeps in-frame clones, though not all of them. Of fewer than 85,000 clones listed, over 65% are singletons. The specimen sequenced was peripheral blood. The receptors derive from a human donor with acute or convalescent COVID-19. The donor label of this sample is uncertain.

This chain links TRBV4-2 with TRBJ2-1; 7 bases are shared with TRBD2. Unmatched junction bases numbered 11, after V lost 0 bases and J lost 9 bases. The germline CDR1 and CDR2 sequences are LGHNA and YNFKEQ. This CDR3 has 16 amino acids. CDR3 nucleotide sequence: TGTGCCAGCAGCCAAGAGTCTCGAGGGAGGGTCACTGAGCAGTTCTTC. Its protein product is CASSQESRGRVTEQFF.

As to this clone: A read error may produce the germline difference seen at one junction end. The V gene is TRBV7-9, the J gene TRBJ2-1; TRBD1 aligns across 7 bases. The CDR3 loop spans 14 amino acids. Germline CDR1 reads SEHNR; CDR2 reads FQNEAQ (reference sequence). The DNA for the CDR3 is TGTGCCAGCAGCGTAGCGCCGACAGGGAATGAGCAGTTCTTC. It codes for CASSVAPTGNEQFF.

This clone was seen a handful of times. This chain links TRBV5-4 with TRBJ1-6, with D unclear. The CDR3 sequence is 15 residues long. Germline CDR1 and CDR2: SGHNT and YYREEE (reference sequence). Trimming left V 4 bases short and J 5 bases short, with 13 bases between. The CDR3 is CASSTTGGNNSPLHF. CDR3 bases: TGTGCCAGCAGCACGACGGGAGGCAATAATTCACCCCTCCACTTT. Full variable domain (outside the CDR3, taken from reference TRBV5-4 and TRBJ1-6): ETGVTQSPTHLIKTRGQQVTLRCSSQSGHNTVSWYQQALGQGPQFIFQYYREEENGRGNFPPRFSGLQFPNYSSELNVNALELDDSALYLCASSTTGGNNSPLHFGNGTRLTVT.

The rearrangement uses TRBV15 and TRBJ2-3, with 9 bases aligning to TRBD2. The V segment lost 6 bases and the J segment 4 bases; nucleotides outside the gene matches: 5. The germline CDR1 and CDR2 sequences are LNHNV and YYDKDF (reference sequence). CDR3 length: 14 residues. CDR3 DNA sequence: TGTGCCACCAGTCCTAGCGGGGCGGCAGATACGCAGTATTTT. Translating gives CATSPSGAADTQYF. The complete variable domain, with remaining parts taken from reference TRBV15 and TRBJ2-3, reads DAMVIQNPRYQVTQFGKPVTLSCSQTLNHNVMYWYQQKSSQAPKLLFHYYDKDFNNEADTPDNFQSRRPNTSFCFLDIRSPGLGDTAMYLCATSPSGAADTQYFGPGTRLTVL.

Here the CDR3 DNA reads TGTGCCAGAGGACTGGCCGGGGAGCTGTTTTTT. This sequence encodes CARGLAGELFF. The chain couples TRBV2 to TRBJ2-2; possibly TRBD2 for D (5 bases). The CDR3 has 11 residues. Trimming took 9 bases from V and 6 from J, leaving 8 bases between them. The V gene's germline CDR1 is SNHLY and CDR2 FYNNEI.

This clone is medium-sized by share. V is TRBV3-1 (or the pseudogene TRBV3-2) and J is TRBJ1-2; D is undetermined. This CDR3 spans 14 amino acids. CDR1 is LGHDT and CDR2 is YNNKEL in the germline V gene (reference sequence). Trimming took 2 bases from V and 6 from J, leaving 13 bases between them. CDR3 amino acids: CASSQKGGWHGYTF. The DNA for the CDR3 is TGTGCCAGCAGCCAAAAAGGAGGGTGGCATGGCTACACCTTC.

V usage is TRBV12-3 or TRBV12-4 and J usage is TRBJ1-3; perhaps TRBD1 as D (6 bases). This CDR3 spans 13 amino acids. Trimming took 9 bases from V and 3 from J, leaving 12 bases between them. As DNA, the CDR3 is TGTGCCAGTTCGACAGGACTTGGAAACACCATATATTTT. Translating it yields CASSTGLGNTIYF.

The chain combines TRBV11-3 with TRBJ2-2; 9 positions match TRBD1. The CDR3 spans 18 residues. Germline V gives CDR1 SGHNT, CDR2 YENEEA. The J segment lost 5 bases and the V segment lost 5 bases, leaving 15 bases of the junction unmatched. The DNA for the CDR3 is TGTGCCAGCAGCCCCGGGACAGGGATGGATCGTGGAACCGGGGAGCTGTTTTTT. Amino acid sequence: CASSPGTGMDRGTGELFF.

The genes are TRBV7-2 and TRBJ2-1; D ambiguous. The germline V gene encodes CDR1 SGHTA and CDR2 FQGNSA. V lost 7 bases and J 6 bases, leaving 13 bases between the germline ends. CDR3 size: 13 residues. The chain's CDR3 is CASTLTYPNEQFF. As DNA, the CDR3 is TGTGCCAGCACCCTTACATATCCCAATGAGCAGTTCTTC. The whole variable domain, filled in from reference TRBV7-2 and TRBJ2-1, reads GAGVSQSPSNKVTEKGKDVELRCDPISGHTALYWYRQSLGQGLEFLIYFQGNSAPDKSGLPSDRFSAERTGGSVSTLTIQRTQQEDSAVYLCASTLTYPNEQFFGPGTRLTVL.

The CDR3 sequence: CASRLTSGRNYEQYF. CDR3 nucleotides: TGTGCCAGCAGATTGACTAGCGGGCGAAACTACGAGCAGTACTTC. The chain links TRBV28 to TRBJ2-7; 10 nucleotides agree with TRBD2. Germline V lookup: CDR1 MDHEN, CDR2 SYDVKM. V shed 6 bases and J 3 bases; nucleotides not matched to a gene: 8. The CDR3 extends over 15 amino acids.

The rearrangement links TRBV14 to TRBJ1-1, with a possible D match to TRBD1 (6 bases). The CDR3 has 13 residues. Germline CDR1 is SGHDN and CDR2 is FVKESK. The V end was cut by 4 bases, the J end by 1 base, with 7 bases between. CDR3 DNA: TGTGCCAGCAGCCGACAGGCGAACACTGAAGCTTTCTTT. This encodes CASSRQANTEAFF.